The entry below gives a single T cell receptor (beta chain) sequence along with its context. The antigen this receptor binds is unknown. Base-call qualities are not available, and no considerably larger clone is one nucleotide away. TCRbeta CDR3 regions were amplified from genomic DNA using the immunoSEQ Assay, a bias-controlled multiplex PCR. The authors processed their data as follows. The number of nucleated cells in each sample was estimated from the amplification of reference gene primers within the assay. To quantify the absolute abundance of each unique TCRbeta CDR3 rearrangement, sequence reads were collapsed and filtered. For each sample, productive Simpson clonality was calculated by taking the square root of Simpson's diversity index across productive rearrangements. TCRdb mirrors the immuneACCESS table, restricted to in-frame sequences. Some clones are absent from its copies; in checked studies, under half trace to an unresolved V gene, and the reason for the others is unknown. D and trimming come from the DNA, and the V and J calls and clone size come from that table. This sample lists around 160,000 clones; about 89% were detected once. The leading ten clones occupy about 2.8% of the sample.

This record belongs to a study of blood T cell repertoires in COVID-19 (dated by TCRdb to between 2020 and 2021). As for the study more broadly: Samples covering the acute and convalescent phases of COVID-19 were provided by collaborators in the United States, Italy and Spain. The material from the prospective study consisted of cDNA or gDNA derived from T cells, B-cell-depleted T cells, or PBMCs. Subjects who had been exposed to COVID-19, were actively infected with it, or had recovered from it provided the deeply sampled blood TCRbeta repertoires that made up the dataset. A freely available public database, intended as a resource for researchers studying the immune response to SARS-CoV-2, is where the repertoires were released. The samples were drawn from two sources: the first 160 participants of the ongoing ImmuneRACE study, and about 1,300 subjects contributed by 6 global collaborators. The sample metadata nearly always contained a de-identified subject ID, COVID-19 status, age in years and sex. Where available, HLA class I and class II types were taken from metadata supplied by the sample provider and were not determined by assay-based typing.

Collaborating institutions collected whole blood in K2EDTA tubes following their own protocols. For TCRbeta analysis, collaborator samples were shipped as frozen whole blood, as isolated PBMCs, or as DNA extracted from either sample type. Broader findings and caveats from the paper: The amount of clinical and demographic metadata varied by source and participant and was provided uncurated.

Sequenced input: peripheral blood. The clonotype originates from a man in his 60s with acute or convalescent COVID-19.

This receptor carries the CDR3 CASSLVGTGQSPLHF. The DNA sequence is given as TGTGCCAGCAGCTTGGTCGGGACAGGGCAATCACCCCTCCACTTT. In this chain, TRBV5-5 is recombined with TRBJ1-6, with 9 bases aligning to TRBD1. V lost 0 bases and J lost 10 bases, and the count of bases not matched to a germline gene is 5. CDR1 SGHKS and CDR2 YYEKEE were looked up in the germline V gene (reference sequence). The CDR3 runs 15 residues from the cysteine to the phenylalanine. Kept here is only the CDR3 DNA, which spans 45 bases and is read in frame from base 1.